These 26 T cell receptor beta chains were sequenced from one sample in a study of PD-1 blockade in classical Hodgkin lymphoma. There was relapse after autologous stem cell transplantation in every patient, and there was variation in brentuximab vedotin exposure. TCRdb's table, derived via immunoSEQ multiplex PCR, lists solely in-frame clones and lacks some. The repertoire consists of over 45,000 clones, with around 73% occurring once and the leading ten covering more than 13%. This specimen consisted of peripheral blood mononuclear cells (PBMCs), obtained before the second cycle of nivolumab. Every receptor here comes from a human donor with classical Hodgkin lymphoma.

The genes are TRBV14 and TRBJ2-5; no firm D call. The CDR3 spans 13 residues. Trimming removed 4 bases at V and 3 bases at J, with 9 bases between. Per the germline V gene, CDR1 is SGHDN and CDR2 is FVKESK. The CDR3 DNA is TGTGCCAGCAGCCTTGGGATGGAAGAGACCCAGTACTTC. It translates to CASSLGMEETQYF. Variable domain in full (rest from reference TRBV14 and TRBJ2-5): EAGVTQFPSHSVIEKGQTVTLRCDPISGHDNLYWYRRVMGKEIKFLLHFVKESKQDESGMPNNRFLAERTGGTYSTLKVQPAELEDSGVYFCASSLGMEETQYFGPGTRLLVL.

This clone was seen more than once but under ten times. This chain uses TRBV7-9 with TRBJ2-5; D may be TRBD1 (5 bases). This CDR3 is 14 amino acids long. The V end lost 5 bases, the J end lost 0 bases, and 10 bases lay between the germline ends. Germline V gene data show CDR1 as SEHNR and CDR2 as FQNEAQ (reference sequence). As DNA, the CDR3 is TGTGCCAGCAGCGTGAAGGGGTACCAAGAGACCCAGTACTTC. As protein: CASSVKGYQETQYF. The complete variable domain, with remaining parts taken from reference TRBV7-9 and TRBJ2-5, reads DTGVSQNPRHKITKRGQNVTFRCDPISEHNRLYWYRQTLGQGPEFLTYFQNEAQLEKSRLLSDRFSAERPKGSFSTLEIQRTEQGDSAMYLCASSVKGYQETQYFGPGTRLLVL.

The chain links TRBV2 to TRBJ2-7, with unresolved D. Deletions cut 1 base from V and 2 bases from J, with 6 bases between. This CDR3 contains 13 residues. CDR1 SNHLY and CDR2 FYNNEI come from the germline V gene. This CDR3 reads CASSEGPAYEQYF. DNA of the CDR3: TGTGCCAGCAGTGAAGGGCCGGCCTACGAGCAGTACTTC. Looking up the rest from reference TRBV2 and TRBJ2-7 gives the full variable domain: EPEVTQTPSHQVTQMGQEVILRCVPISNHLYFYWYRQILGQKVEFLVSFYNNEISEKSEIFDDQFSVERPDGSNFTLKIRSTKLEDSAMYFCASSEGPAYEQYFGPGTRLTVT.

This clone occurred a few times. This chain connects TRBV2 to TRBJ1-1, with D uncertain. The CDR3 runs 13 residues. Per the germline V gene, CDR1 is SNHLY and CDR2 is FYNNEI. V lost 1 base, J lost 2 bases, and 5 bases lay in between. The CDR3 reads CASSEGVNTEAFF. CDR3 in DNA: TGTGCCAGCAGTGAAGGTGTTAACACTGAAGCTTTCTTT. The entire variable domain, with the rest obtained from reference TRBV2 and TRBJ1-1, is as follows: EPEVTQTPSHQVTQMGQEVILRCVPISNHLYFYWYRQILGQKVEFLVSFYNNEISEKSEIFDDQFSVERPDGSNFTLKIRSTKLEDSAMYFCASSEGVNTEAFFGQGTRLTVV.

This clone occurred once. The chain links TRBV27 to TRBJ1-2, with 8 bases fitting TRBD1. The CDR3 runs 12 residues. In germline, CDR1 is MNHEY, CDR2 SMNVEV (reference sequence). J was trimmed by 6 bases and V by 6 bases; bases with no gene match: 3. CDR3 nucleotide sequence: TGTGCCAGCAGGGACAGGGCCGATGGCTACACCTTC. Translation: CASRDRADGYTF.

This chain uses TRBV6-5 with TRBJ2-7; D gene ambiguous. Germline V gene sequence: CDR1 MNHEY, CDR2 SVGAGI. V lost 2 bases and J lost 2, with 7 bases in between. The CDR3 is 13 residues long. CDR3 in DNA: TGTGCCAGCAGTTACCTCGGAGCCTACGAGCAGTACTTC. Translation gives CASSYLGAYEQYF.

The genes are TRBV27 and TRBJ1-2; 10 nucleotides match TRBD1. Germline V gene sequence: CDR1 MNHEY, CDR2 SMNVEV (reference sequence). This CDR3 spans 16 amino acids. Germline trimming cut 8 bases from V and 2 bases from J; bases unmatched to any gene: 11. DNA of the CDR3: TGTGCCAGCTCCATTAGAGCGACAGGGGGCAACTATGGCTACACCTTC. The encoded protein is CASSIRATGGNYGYTF.

V gene TRBV4-2 combines with J gene TRBJ2-7; TRBD2 is a possible D gene (5 bases). V was trimmed by 4 bases and J by 0 bases, leaving 7 bases between them. Germline V gene lookup returns CDR1 LGHNA and CDR2 YNFKEQ. The CDR3 runs to 13 residues. The CDR3 protein is CASSPTSSYEQYF. In DNA, the CDR3 is TGTGCCAGCAGCCCAACTAGCTCCTACGAGCAGTACTTC.

The chain recombines TRBV6-6 with TRBJ2-1; D may be TRBD1 or TRBD2 (5 bases each). The CDR3 totals 12 residues. Trimming pared 6 bases from V and 9 bases from J, leaving 12 bases between. Germline lookup yields CDR1 MNHNY and CDR2 SVGAGI (reference sequence). The CDR3 region has the DNA TGTGCCAGCAGGGGACCTTTGGGTGAGCAGTTCTTC. The encoded protein is CASRGPLGEQFF.

This chain uses TRBV30 with TRBJ2-2; 9 bases match TRBD1. The CDR3 covers 14 residues. Germline CDR1 GTSNPN, CDR2 SVGIG (reference sequence). With 5 bases clipped from V and 5 bases from J, the junction kept 6 bases outside the gene matches. The CDR3 DNA follows: TGTGCCTGGGGGGACAGGGTACGGACCGGGGAGCTGTTTTTT. This codes for CAWGDRVRTGELFF.

J is TRBJ1-6 and V is TRBV6-5; D gene ambiguous. V was cut by 10 bases and J by 8 bases, with 15 bases left in between. The CDR3 totals 13 residues. CDR1 is MNHEY, CDR2 SVGAGI, per germline. The CDR3 DNA is TGTGCCACCCAGCCCGGGGTTGATTCACCCCTCCACTTT. It translates to CATQPGVDSPLHF.

This clone is a singleton in its sample. The J gene is TRBJ2-1, the V gene TRBV6-1, with 7 bases aligning to TRBD2. The CDR3 consists of 12 residues. CDR1 and CDR2 from the germline V gene are MNHNS and SASEGT. The V gene end was trimmed by 8 bases and the J gene end by 7 bases; junction bases not matched to a gene: 5. The CDR3 sequence is CASGRELNEQFF. The CDR3 coding sequence is TGTGCCAGCGGGCGGGAGCTGAATGAGCAGTTCTTC.

The DNA for the CDR3 is TGTGCCAGCAGGGGCGGCAATCAGCCCCAGCATTTT. Translated: CASRGGNQPQHF. This chain links TRBV25-1 with TRBJ1-5; no clear D gene. CDR1 MGHDK and CDR2 SYGVNS come from the germline V gene. V lost 6 bases, J lost 2 bases, and 5 bases lay in between. This CDR3 spans 12 amino acids.

The gene calls are TRBV5-1 and TRBJ1-6, with D tentatively TRBD1 (6 bases). Germline V gives CDR1 SGHRS, CDR2 YFSETQ. With 3 bases removed from V and 4 bases from J, the gap between germline ends came to 14 bases. The length of the CDR3 is 16 residues. The CDR3 loop is CASSWDGTPYNSPLHF. In DNA, the CDR3 is TGCGCCAGCAGCTGGGACGGGACACCGTATAATTCACCCCTCCACTTT. The variable domain in full, completed from reference TRBV5-1 and TRBJ1-6, reads KAGVTQTPRYLIKTRGQQVTLSCSPISGHRSVSWYQQTPGQGLQFLFEYFSETQRNKGNFPGRFSGRQFSNSRSEMNVSTLELGDSALYLCASSWDGTPYNSPLHFGNGTRLTVT.

The chain couples TRBV10-3 to TRBJ1-3; D call uncertain. CDR1 and CDR2 (germline): ENHRY, SYGVKD. The germline V and J ends were trimmed by 0 bases and 3 bases, with 15 bases remaining between them. This CDR3 contains 17 residues. CDR3 amino acids: CAISESNGLLNGNTIYF. CDR3 sequence (DNA): TGTGCCATCAGTGAGTCGAATGGACTCCTCAATGGAAACACCATATATTTT.

V usage is TRBV30 and J usage is TRBJ1-5; maybe TRBD1 (5 bases). CDR1 and CDR2 (germline): GTSNPN, SVGIG (reference sequence). This CDR3 region has 12 residues. Trimming left V 5 bases short and J 7 bases short, with 12 bases between. CDR3 coding DNA: TGTGCCTGGGGTCAGGGCGACCAGCCCCAGCATTTT. Protein sequence: CAWGQGDQPQHF.

This clone showed up just a few times. The rearrangement links TRBV6-5 to TRBJ1-4, with 7 bases matching TRBD1. The germline gives CDR1 MNHEY, CDR2 SVGAGI. V lost 5 bases to trimming and J lost 14 bases; unmatched junction nucleotides: 11. This CDR3 is built from 13 residues. CDR3 sequence: CASSETGKRSLFF. DNA for the CDR3: TGTGCCAGCAGTGAGACAGGGAAGAGGAGTCTGTTTTTT.

This clone was detected a few times. The chain joins TRBV6-5 to TRBJ1-5; D may be TRBD1 (5 bases). Germline assignment: CDR1 MNHEY and CDR2 SVGAGI. The CDR3 consists of 15 residues. V was pared by 7 bases and J by 2 bases, with 15 bases between. This CDR3 is CASMNRGAGNQPQHF. The CDR3 DNA reads as TGTGCCAGCATGAATAGGGGCGCGGGCAATCAGCCCCAGCATTTT.

The genes are TRBV19 and TRBJ2-7; D uncertain. CDR3 length: 13 residues. V was pared by 6 bases and J by 1 base, with 10 bases between. From germline, CDR1 is LNHDA and CDR2 SQIVND (reference sequence). The CDR3 DNA reads as TGTGCCAGTAGCTCAGGTCGATCCTACGAGCAGTACTTC. Translation gives CASSSGRSYEQYF.

V and J are TRBV18 and TRBJ2-2; the match to TRBD2 covers 7 bases. Trimming cost V 4 bases and J 5 bases; bases outside gene matches: 7. CDR3 length equals 15 residues. In germline, CDR1 is KGHSH, CDR2 LQKENI. CDR3 bases: TGTGCCAGCTCACTACCCCTAGCGGCAACCGGGGAGCTGTTTTTT. It translates to CASSLPLAATGELFF.

The sample holds a few counts of this clone. The rearrangement joins TRBV29-1 to TRBJ1-1; D might be TRBD1 (5 bases). CDR3 length: 11 residues. Trimming took off 6 bases at V and 4 bases at J, with 9 bases between the two ends. The germline CDR1 and CDR2 sequences are SQVTM and ANQGSEA. The chain's CDR3 is CSVSRGTEAFF. Written as DNA, the CDR3 is TGCAGCGTCTCAAGGGGCACTGAAGCTTTCTTT.

This chain connects TRBV6-5 to TRBJ2-7; weak D call: TRBD1 (6 bases). The CDR3 contains 13 residues. Between the trimmed V and J ends, which lost 5 bases and 3 bases, there was a span of 11 bases. Germline CDR1 and CDR2: MNHEY and SVGAGI. Here the CDR3 reads CASSTEQGYEQYF. CDR3 nucleotides: TGTGCCAGCAGTACTGAACAGGGCTACGAGCAGTACTTC.

This clone was counted a single time. The genes are TRBV6-5 and TRBJ2-7; D is perhaps TRBD1 (7 bases). Trimming took 5 bases from V and 4 from J, leaving 12 bases between them. The CDR3 has 13 amino acids. CDR1 and CDR2 from the germline V gene are MNHEY and SVGAGI. The CDR3 region is CASSPTGRYEQYF. For the CDR3, the DNA is TGTGCCAGCAGTCCGACAGGGAGGTACGAGCAGTACTTC.

This clone is deemed medium-sized. The CDR3: CASRDTTRNSGNTIYF. Written as DNA, the CDR3 is TGTGCCAGCAGAGACACTACCCGGAACTCTGGAAACACCATATATTTT. The chain carries TRBV5-4 and TRBJ1-3; D unclear. The V and J ends lost 5 bases and 0 bases respectively, with 15 bases between them. CDR1 SGHNT and CDR2 YYREEE come from the germline V gene (reference sequence). The CDR3 consists of 16 residues.

The chain has TRBV14 and TRBJ2-2, with D possibly matching TRBD1 (6 bases). The CDR3 has 18 amino acids. CDR1 SGHDN and CDR2 FVKESK come from the germline V gene. V lost 1 base to trimming and J lost 4 bases, with 19 bases between them. The CDR3 DNA follows: TGTGCCAGCAGCCAAGTCTTCGCCCCCCCCAGGGGCACCGGGGAGCTGTTTTTT. It is translated as CASSQVFAPPRGTGELFF.

V is TRBV28 and J is TRBJ2-7; D is possibly TRBD1 or TRBD2 (5 bases each). CDR3 length equals 14 residues. The germline gives CDR1 MDHEN, CDR2 SYDVKM. Trimming removed 6 bases from V and 2 bases from J, with 14 bases in between. The DNA of the CDR3 is TGTGCCAGCAGAGTCCTGTGGGGGACCTACGAGCAGTACTTC. The encoded protein is CASRVLWGTYEQYF.